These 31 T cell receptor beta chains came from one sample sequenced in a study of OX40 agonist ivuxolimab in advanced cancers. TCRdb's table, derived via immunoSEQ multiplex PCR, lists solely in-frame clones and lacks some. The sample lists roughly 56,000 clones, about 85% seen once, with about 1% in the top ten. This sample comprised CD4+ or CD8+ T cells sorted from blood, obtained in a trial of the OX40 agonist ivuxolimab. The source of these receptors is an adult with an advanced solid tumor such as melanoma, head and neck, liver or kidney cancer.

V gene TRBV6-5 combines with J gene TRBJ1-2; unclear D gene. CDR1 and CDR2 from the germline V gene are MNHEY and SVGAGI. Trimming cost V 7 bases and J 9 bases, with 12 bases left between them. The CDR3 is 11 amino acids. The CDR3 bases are TGTGCCAGCACCGACTCGAGTCGCTACACCTTC. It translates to CASTDSSRYTF.

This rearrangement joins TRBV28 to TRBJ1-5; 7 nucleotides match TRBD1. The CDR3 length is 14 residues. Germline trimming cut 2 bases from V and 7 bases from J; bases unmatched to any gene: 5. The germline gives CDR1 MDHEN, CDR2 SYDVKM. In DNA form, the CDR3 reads TGTGCCAGCAGTTTAGGCAGGGGGGAACAGCCCCAGCATTTT. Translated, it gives CASSLGRGEQPQHF.

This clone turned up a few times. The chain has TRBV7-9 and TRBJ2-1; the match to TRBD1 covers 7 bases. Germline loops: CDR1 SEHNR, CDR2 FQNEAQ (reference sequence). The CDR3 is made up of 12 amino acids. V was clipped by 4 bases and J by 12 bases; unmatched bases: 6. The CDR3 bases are TGTGCCAGCAGCTCACAGGGGTTTGGGCAGTTCTTC. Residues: CASSSQGFGQFF.

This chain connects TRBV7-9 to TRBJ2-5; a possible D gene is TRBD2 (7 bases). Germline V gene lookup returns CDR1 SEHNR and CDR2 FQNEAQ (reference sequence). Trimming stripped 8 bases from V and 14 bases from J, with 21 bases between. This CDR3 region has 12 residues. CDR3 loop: CASGIGGALVYF. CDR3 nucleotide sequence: TGTGCCAGCGGAATTGGGGGGGCTTTGGTATACTTC. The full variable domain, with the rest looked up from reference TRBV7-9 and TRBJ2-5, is DTGVSQNPRHKITKRGQNVTFRCDPISEHNRLYWYRQTLGQGPEFLTYFQNEAQLEKSRLLSDRFSAERPKGSFSTLEIQRTEQGDSAMYLCASGIGGALVYFGPGTRLLVL.

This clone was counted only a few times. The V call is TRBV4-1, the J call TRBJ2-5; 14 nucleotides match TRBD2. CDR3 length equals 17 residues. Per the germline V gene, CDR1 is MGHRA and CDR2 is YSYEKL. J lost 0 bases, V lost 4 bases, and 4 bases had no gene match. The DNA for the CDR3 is TGCGCCAGCAGCCGAGGACTAGCGGGGGGCCACCAAGAGACCCAGTACTTC. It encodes CASSRGLAGGHQETQYF.

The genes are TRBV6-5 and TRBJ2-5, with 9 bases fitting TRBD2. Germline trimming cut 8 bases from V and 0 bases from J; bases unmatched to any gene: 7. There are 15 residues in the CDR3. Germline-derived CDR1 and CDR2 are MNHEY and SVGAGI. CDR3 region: CASAPSGVYQETQYF. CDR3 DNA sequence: TGTGCCAGCGCCCCTAGCGGGGTCTACCAAGAGACCCAGTACTTC.

The CDR3 DNA sequence: TGCGCCAGCAGCTTGCCGGCCACAGATACGCAGTATTTT. Amino acids: CASSLPATDTQYF. The rearrangement links TRBV5-1 to TRBJ2-3; no firm D call. CDR3 length equals 13 residues. V lost 1 base and J lost 2, with 5 bases in between. The germline V gene has CDR1 SGHRS and CDR2 YFSETQ.

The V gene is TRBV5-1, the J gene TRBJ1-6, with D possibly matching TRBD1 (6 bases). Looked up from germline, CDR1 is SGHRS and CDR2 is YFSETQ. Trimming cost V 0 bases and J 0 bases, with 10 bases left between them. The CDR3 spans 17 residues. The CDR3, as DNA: TGCGCCAGCAGCTTGGAGGGGGGAAGCTCCTATAATTCACCCCTCCACTTT. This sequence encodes CASSLEGGSSYNSPLHF.

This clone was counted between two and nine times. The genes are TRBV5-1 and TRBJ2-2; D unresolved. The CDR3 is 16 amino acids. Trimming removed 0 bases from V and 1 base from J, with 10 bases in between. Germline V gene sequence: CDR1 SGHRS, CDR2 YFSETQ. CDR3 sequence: CASSLAGGMNTGELFF. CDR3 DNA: TGCGCCAGCAGCTTGGCGGGTGGAATGAACACCGGGGAGCTGTTTTTT.

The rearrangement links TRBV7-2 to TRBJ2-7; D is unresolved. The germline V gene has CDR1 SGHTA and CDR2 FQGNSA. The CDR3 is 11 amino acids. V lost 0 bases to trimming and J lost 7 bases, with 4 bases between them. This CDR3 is CASSLAREQYF. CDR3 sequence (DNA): TGTGCCAGCAGCTTAGCGCGGGAGCAGTACTTC. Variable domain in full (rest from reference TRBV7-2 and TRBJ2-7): GAGVSQSPSNKVTEKGKDVELRCDPISGHTALYWYRQSLGQGLEFLIYFQGNSAPDKSGLPSDRFSAERTGGSVSTLTIQRTQQEDSAVYLCASSLAREQYFGPGTRLTVT.

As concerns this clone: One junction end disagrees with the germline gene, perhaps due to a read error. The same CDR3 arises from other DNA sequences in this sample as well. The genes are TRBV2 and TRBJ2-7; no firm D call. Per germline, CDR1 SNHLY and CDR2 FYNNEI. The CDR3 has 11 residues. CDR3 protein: CASSGAYEQYF. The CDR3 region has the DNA TGTGCCAGCAGTGGTGCCTACGAACAGTACTTC.

CDR3 in DNA: TGTGCCAGCAGCCCACTCGACAGGGTGAACACTGAAGCTTTCTTT. Its protein is CASSPLDRVNTEAFF. V usage is TRBV7-3 and J usage is TRBJ1-1; 7 bases match TRBD1. The CDR3 is 15 amino acids. The V and J ends lost 5 bases and 0 bases, in that order; junction bases with no gene match: 6. CDR1 is SGHTA and CDR2 is FQGTGA in the germline V gene.

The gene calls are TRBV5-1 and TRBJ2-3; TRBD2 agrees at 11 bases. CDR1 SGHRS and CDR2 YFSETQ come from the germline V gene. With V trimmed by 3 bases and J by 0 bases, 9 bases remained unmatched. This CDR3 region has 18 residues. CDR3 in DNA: TGCGCCAGCAGCTACTGGACTAGCGGGCAGACTAGCACAGATACGCAGTATTTT. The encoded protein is CASSYWTSGQTSTDTQYF.

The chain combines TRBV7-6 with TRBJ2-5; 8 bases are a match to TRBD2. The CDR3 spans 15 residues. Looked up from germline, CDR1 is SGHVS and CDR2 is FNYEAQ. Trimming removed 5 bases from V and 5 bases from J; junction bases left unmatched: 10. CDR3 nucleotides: TGTGCCAGCAGCCTTAGCGGGACTTCGGGGGAGACCCAGTACTTC. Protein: CASSLSGTSGETQYF.

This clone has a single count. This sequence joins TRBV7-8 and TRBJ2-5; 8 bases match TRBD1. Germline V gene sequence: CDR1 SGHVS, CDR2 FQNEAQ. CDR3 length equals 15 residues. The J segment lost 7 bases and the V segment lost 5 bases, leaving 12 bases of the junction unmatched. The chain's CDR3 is CASSSTGGQAGTQYF. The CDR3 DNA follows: TGTGCCAGCAGCAGTACAGGGGGTCAAGCGGGGACCCAGTACTTC.

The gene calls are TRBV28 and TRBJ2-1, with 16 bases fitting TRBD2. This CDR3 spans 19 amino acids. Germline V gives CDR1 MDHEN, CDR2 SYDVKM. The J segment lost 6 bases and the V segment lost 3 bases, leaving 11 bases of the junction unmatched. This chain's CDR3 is CASSLGTSGRARQGNEQFF. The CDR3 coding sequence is TGTGCCAGCAGTTTGGGGACTAGCGGGAGGGCACGACAAGGCAATGAGCAGTTCTTC.

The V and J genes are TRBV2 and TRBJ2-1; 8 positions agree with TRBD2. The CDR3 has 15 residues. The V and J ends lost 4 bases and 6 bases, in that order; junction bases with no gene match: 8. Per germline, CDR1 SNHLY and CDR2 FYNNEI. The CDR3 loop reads CASSARGGFTNEQFF. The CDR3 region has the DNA TGTGCCAGCAGTGCTCGGGGGGGGTTCACCAATGAGCAGTTCTTC.

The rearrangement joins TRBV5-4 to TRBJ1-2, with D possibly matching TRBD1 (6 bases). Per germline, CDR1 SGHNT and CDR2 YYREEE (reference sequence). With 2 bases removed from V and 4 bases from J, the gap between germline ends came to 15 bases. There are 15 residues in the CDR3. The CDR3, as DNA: TGTGCCAGCAGCTTCTACAGGGTCGATAGCTATGGCTACACCTTC. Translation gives CASSFYRVDSYGYTF.

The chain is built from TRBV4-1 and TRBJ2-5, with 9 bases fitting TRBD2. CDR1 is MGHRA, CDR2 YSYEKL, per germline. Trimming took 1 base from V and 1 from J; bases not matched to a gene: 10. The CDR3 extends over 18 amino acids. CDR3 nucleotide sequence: TGCGCCAGCAGCCAAGTGAACATGGGACTAGCCCTCCAAGAGACCCAGTACTTC. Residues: CASSQVNMGLALQETQYF.

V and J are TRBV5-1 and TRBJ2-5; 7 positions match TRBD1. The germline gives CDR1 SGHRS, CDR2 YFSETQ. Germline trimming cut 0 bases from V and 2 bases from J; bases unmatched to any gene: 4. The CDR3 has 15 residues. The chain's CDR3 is CASSLGGQFQETQYF. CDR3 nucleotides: TGCGCCAGCAGCTTGGGGGGACAGTTTCAAGAGACCCAGTACTTC.

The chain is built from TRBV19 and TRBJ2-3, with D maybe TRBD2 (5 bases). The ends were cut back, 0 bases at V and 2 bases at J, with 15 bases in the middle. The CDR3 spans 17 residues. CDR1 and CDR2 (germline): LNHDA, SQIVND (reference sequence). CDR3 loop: CASSIDLTGVNTDTQYF. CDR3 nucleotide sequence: TGTGCCAGTAGTATAGATCTCACCGGGGTGAACACAGATACGCAGTATTTT.

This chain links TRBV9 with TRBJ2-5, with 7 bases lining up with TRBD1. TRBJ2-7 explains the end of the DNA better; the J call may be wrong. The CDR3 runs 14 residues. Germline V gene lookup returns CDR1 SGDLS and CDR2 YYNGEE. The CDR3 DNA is TGTGCCAGCAGCGCGCGGACAGGAGCCTACGAGCAGTACTTC. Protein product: CASSARTGAYEQYF.

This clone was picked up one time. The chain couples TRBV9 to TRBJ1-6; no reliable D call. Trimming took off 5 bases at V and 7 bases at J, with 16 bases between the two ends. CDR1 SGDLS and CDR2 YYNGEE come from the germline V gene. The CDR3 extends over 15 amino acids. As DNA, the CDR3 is TGTGCCAGCAGAGATACACCGGGATCCAATTCACCCCTCCACTTT. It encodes CASRDTPGSNSPLHF.

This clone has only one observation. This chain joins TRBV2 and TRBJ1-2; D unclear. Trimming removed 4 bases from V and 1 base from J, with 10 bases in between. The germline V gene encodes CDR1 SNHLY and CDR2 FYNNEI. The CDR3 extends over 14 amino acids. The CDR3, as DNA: TGTGCCAGCAGTGCCTCTGAACATAACTATGGCTACACCTTC. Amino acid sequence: CASSASEHNYGYTF.

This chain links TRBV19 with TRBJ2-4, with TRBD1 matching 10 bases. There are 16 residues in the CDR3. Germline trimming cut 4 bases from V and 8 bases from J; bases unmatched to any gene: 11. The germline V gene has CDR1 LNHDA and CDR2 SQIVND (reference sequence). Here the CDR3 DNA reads TGTGCCAGTAGTACGCGACAGGGGGCCCTGGGAGACATTCAGTACTTC. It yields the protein CASSTRQGALGDIQYF. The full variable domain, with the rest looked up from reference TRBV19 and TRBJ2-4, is DGGITQSPKYLFRKEGQNVTLSCEQNLNHDAMYWYRQDPGQGLRLIYYSQIVNDFQKGDIAEGYSVSREKKESFPLTVTSAQKNPTAFYLCASSTRQGALGDIQYFGAGTRLSVL.

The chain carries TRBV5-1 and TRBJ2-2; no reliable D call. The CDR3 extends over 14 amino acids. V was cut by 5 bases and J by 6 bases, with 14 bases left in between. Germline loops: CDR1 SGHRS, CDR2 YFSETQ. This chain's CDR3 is CASSLTSPPGELFF. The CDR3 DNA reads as TGCGCCAGCAGTCTGACCTCCCCCCCCGGGGAGCTGTTTTTT.

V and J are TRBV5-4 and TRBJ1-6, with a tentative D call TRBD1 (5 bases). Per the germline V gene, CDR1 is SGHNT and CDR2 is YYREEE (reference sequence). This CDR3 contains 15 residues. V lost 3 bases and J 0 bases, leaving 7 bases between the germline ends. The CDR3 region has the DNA TGTGCCAGCAGCTGGGGGAGCTCCTATAATTCACCCCTCCACTTT. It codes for CASSWGSSYNSPLHF.

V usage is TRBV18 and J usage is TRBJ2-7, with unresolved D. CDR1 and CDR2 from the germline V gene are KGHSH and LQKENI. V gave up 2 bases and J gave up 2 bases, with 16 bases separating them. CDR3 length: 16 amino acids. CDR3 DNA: TGTGCCAGCTCACCAAACCGACGGAGCCTAGCCTACGAGCAGTACTTC. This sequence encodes CASSPNRRSLAYEQYF. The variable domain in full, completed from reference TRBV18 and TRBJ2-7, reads NAGVMQNPRHLVRRRGQEARLRCSPMKGHSHVYWYRQLPEEGLKFMVYLQKENIIDESGMPKERFSAEFPKEGPSILRIQQVVRGDSAAYFCASSPNRRSLAYEQYFGPGTRLTVT.

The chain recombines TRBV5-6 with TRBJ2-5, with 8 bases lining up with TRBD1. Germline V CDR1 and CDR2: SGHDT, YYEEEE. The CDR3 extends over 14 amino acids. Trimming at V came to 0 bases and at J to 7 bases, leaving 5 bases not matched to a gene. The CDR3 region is CASSLVDRGGTQYF. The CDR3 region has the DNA TGTGCCAGCAGCTTGGTTGACAGGGGTGGGACCCAGTACTTC.

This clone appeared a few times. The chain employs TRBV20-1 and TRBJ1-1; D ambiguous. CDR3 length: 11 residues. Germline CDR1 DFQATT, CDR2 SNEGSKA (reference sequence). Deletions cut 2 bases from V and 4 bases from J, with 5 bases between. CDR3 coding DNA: TGCAGTGCTAGACGGTTCACTGAAGCTTTCTTT. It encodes CSARRFTEAFF.

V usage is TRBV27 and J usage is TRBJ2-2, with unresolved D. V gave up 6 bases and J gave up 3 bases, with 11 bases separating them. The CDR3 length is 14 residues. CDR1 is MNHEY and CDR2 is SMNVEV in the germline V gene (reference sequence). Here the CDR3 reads CASSKTTDTGELFF. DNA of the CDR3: TGTGCCAGCAGCAAAACGACCGACACCGGGGAGCTGTTTTTT.